This T cell receptor beta chain was captured by sequencing in a study of cytomegalovirus exposure and HLA in healthy donors. Remarks on this clone: Its antigen is not identified.

PCR involved 60 Vbeta and 13 Jbeta primers. TCRdb keeps only in-frame clones here, not all; method: immunoSEQ multiplex PCR. The table has roughly 70,000 clones, 75% seen once. V lost 4 bases to trimming and J lost 7 bases, with 13 bases between them. The CDR3 consists of 13 residues. Germline V lookup: CDR1 SQVTM, CDR2 ANQGSEA. Points from the study as a whole: Most TCR sequences were uncommon, yet certain public TCRs appeared in many donors. Several of the most significant clusters appeared linked to common viral pathogens, based on a later analysis.

The chain recombines TRBV29-1 with TRBJ2-2; tentatively, D is TRBD2 (6 bases). Material for sequencing was PBMCs. This receptor was taken from a man between 65 and 85 years old in good health and CMV-seronegative. This chain's CDR3 is CSVAPQGGGELFF. The CDR3 DNA reads TGCAGCGTTGCCCCTCAGGGAGGCGGGGAGCTGTTTTTT.